These 15 T cell receptor beta chains share one sample of origin, sequenced in a study. TCRdb fed the RT-PCR reads into MiXCR, producing one record per CDR3 protein. The table has roughly 6,000 distinct CDR3 sequences, approximately 90% seen once. Sequenced: memory CD4+ T cells from blood. The receptors shown here come from a female donor in good health, serving as a healthy control.

Comment on this clonotype: This beta chain appears as a stray read in a library generated for alpha chains; its size is not informative. The CDR3, as DNA: TGTGCCAGCAGCAAGGACAGGTACAATGAGCAGTTCTTC. Protein: CASSKDRYNEQFF. The chain employs TRBV6-1 and TRBJ2-1, with 7 bases aligning to TRBD1. The CDR3 totals 13 residues. Losses at the gene ends were 6 bases for V and 4 bases for J; bases not matched to a gene: 3. Germline values: CDR1 MNHNS, CDR2 SASEGT.

Details on this clonotype: The library was designed around alpha chains, so this beta chain is a stray read whose abundance carries little weight. The genes are TRBV12-3 or TRBV12-4 and TRBJ1-5; D ambiguous. The V end was cut by 5 bases, the J end by 9 bases, with 11 bases between. The CDR3 totals 12 residues. The CDR3 DNA is TGTGCCAGCAGTCCGTTCTTGGGGCCCCAGCATTTT. Its translation is CASSPFLGPQHF.

Turning to this clonotype: This beta chain appears as a stray read in a library generated for alpha chains; its size is not informative. The chain recombines TRBV20-1 with TRBJ2-7; D possibly corresponds to TRBD2 (6 bases). CDR1 DFQATT and CDR2 SNEGSKA come from the germline V gene (reference sequence). The CDR3 is 14 residues long. Trimming shortened V by 4 bases and J by 3 bases, and 16 bases separated the two germline ends. Here the CDR3 DNA reads TGCAGTGCTATATCAACGGGAGTAAACTACGAGCAGTACTTC. Amino acids: CSAISTGVNYEQYF.

A remark on this clonotype: This beta chain is an unintended read in a library built for alpha chains; its size means little. The rearrangement joins TRBV29-1 to TRBJ1-1, with D possibly being TRBD1 (5 bases). V lost 6 bases and J 4 bases, leaving 18 bases between the germline ends. The CDR3 sequence is 14 residues long. Germline CDR1 SQVTM, CDR2 ANQGSEA. The CDR3 DNA sequence: TGCAGCGTCGATTATGACAGTATAAGCACTGAAGCTTTCTTT. This gives the protein CSVDYDSISTEAFF.

About this clonotype itself: For a library built for alpha chains, this beta chain is a stray read; little rests on its size. The rearrangement links TRBV20-1 to TRBJ2-5; D is perhaps TRBD1 (6 bases). This CDR3 has 13 residues. V lost 4 bases and J 2 bases, leaving 11 bases between the germline ends. CDR1 is DFQATT, CDR2 SNEGSKA, per germline (reference sequence). As DNA, the CDR3 is TGCAGTGCTACCAGACAGGCTCAAGAGACCCAGTACTTC. This codes for CSATRQAQETQYF.

Note on this clonotype: The size of this beta chain means little, since it is a stray read in a library made for alpha chains. The chain is built from TRBV4-2 and TRBJ1-1; D is possibly TRBD1 (6 bases). V was trimmed by 0 bases and J by 2 bases, leaving 10 bases between them. Germline V gives CDR1 LGHNA, CDR2 YNFKEQ. This CDR3 region has 15 residues. The CDR3 spells CASSQDPGGNTEAFF. CDR3 sequence (DNA): TGTGCCAGCAGCCAAGATCCCGGGGGCAACACTGAAGCTTTCTTT.

Points on this clonotype: Since it is a stray read in a library aimed at alpha chains, this beta chain has a size that is not meaningful. The chain uses TRBV5-6 and TRBJ2-5; D unresolved. The CDR3 has 13 residues. Germline-derived CDR1 and CDR2 are SGHDT and YYEEEE. V was cut by 3 bases and J by 14 bases, with 20 bases left in between. The CDR3 loop is CASSSATGSPHYF. CDR3 nucleotide sequence: TGTGCCAGCAGCTCGGCCACCGGGTCCCCGCATTACTTC.

Notes on this clonotype: Since it is a stray read in a library aimed at alpha chains, this beta chain has a size that is not meaningful. The chain joins TRBV7-8 to TRBJ1-1; D gene unclear. In germline, CDR1 is SGHVS, CDR2 FQNEAQ. Deletions cut 3 bases from V and 1 base from J, with 6 bases between. The CDR3 spans 13 residues. As DNA, the CDR3 is TGTGCCAGCAGCTTGCAATGGAACACTGAAGCTTTCTTT. The encoded protein is CASSLQWNTEAFF.

For this clonotype: Because the library targeted alpha chains, this beta chain is an off-target read whose size means little. The rearrangement links TRBV7-8 to TRBJ1-1; a weak D match, TRBD1 (6 bases). This CDR3 contains 13 residues. Germline CDR1 is SGHVS and CDR2 is FQNEAQ. V was trimmed by 5 bases and J by 5 bases, leaving 12 bases between them. For the CDR3, the DNA is TGTGCCAGCAGCGGAGACAGGAGTACTGAAGCTTTCTTT. Protein sequence: CASSGDRSTEAFF.

This clonotype was detected once. The library was built for alpha chains, so this beta chain is an off-target read and its size means little. V usage is TRBV4-3 and J usage is TRBJ2-7, with TRBD1 matching over 11 bases. CDR3 length: 15 residues. Germline-derived CDR1 and CDR2 are LGHNA and YSLEER. Losses at the gene ends were 2 bases for V and 5 bases for J; bases not matched to a gene: 5. CDR3 sequence reads: CASSQRTGGWNEQYF. The CDR3 bases are TGCGCCAGCAGCCAAAGGACAGGGGGCTGGAACGAGCAGTACTTC.

Of note for this clonotype: Because this beta chain is a stray read in a library intended to capture alpha chains, its abundance should not be given much weight. V gene TRBV7-6 combines with J gene TRBJ1-4; a possible D gene is TRBD1 (6 bases). Looked up from germline, CDR1 is SGHVS and CDR2 is FNYEAQ. V lost 5 bases to trimming and J lost 5 bases, with 9 bases between them. CDR3 length equals 13 residues. CDR3 DNA: TGTGCCAGCAGCCGTGACAGGAATGAAAAACTGTTTTTT. It encodes CASSRDRNEKLFF.

As concerns this clonotype: The size of this beta chain means little, since it is a stray read in a library made for alpha chains. The chain employs TRBV5-1 and TRBJ2-1, with a possible D match to TRBD2 (5 bases). Germline V gives CDR1 SGHRS, CDR2 YFSETQ. CDR3 length equals 17 residues. The germline V and J ends were trimmed by 4 bases and 1 base, with 18 bases remaining between them. CDR3 DNA sequence: TGCGCCAGCAGCCCCAGTCGGAGCGGTCTGTCCTACAATGAGCAGTTCTTC. Its translation: CASSPSRSGLSYNEQFF.

As to this clonotype: Since the library was made to target alpha chains, this beta chain is a stray read and its abundance is not meaningful. This rearrangement joins TRBV7-8 to TRBJ1-1; a possible D gene is TRBD1 (5 bases). CDR1 is SGHVS and CDR2 is FQNEAQ in the germline V gene. The V and J ends lost 5 bases and 3 bases respectively, with 13 bases between them. There are 14 residues in the CDR3. CDR3 loop: CASSLMGTDTEAFF. In DNA form, the CDR3 reads TGTGCCAGCAGCCTAATGGGGACGGACACTGAAGCTTTCTTT.

Of note for this clonotype: This beta chain slipped into a library made for alpha chains as a stray read, so its size is not meaningful. V is TRBV4-3 and J is TRBJ2-7, with D possibly TRBD2 on 5 matching bases. This CDR3 has 15 residues. The V gene's germline CDR1 is LGHNA and CDR2 YSLEER. Deletions cut 0 bases from V and 4 bases from J, with 13 bases between. CDR3 region: CASSQDFGERYEQYF. CDR3 sequence (DNA): TGCGCCAGCAGCCAAGATTTCGGCGAGCGGTACGAGCAGTACTTC.

On this clonotype: This beta chain is off target for a library built for alpha chains, so its abundance means little. The chain uses TRBV29-1 and TRBJ2-5, with D perhaps matching TRBD2 (5 bases). Trimming stripped 4 bases from V and 2 bases from J, with 11 bases between. CDR3 length: 13 amino acids. The germline CDR1 and CDR2 sequences are SQVTM and ANQGSEA. The DNA of the CDR3 is TGCAGCGTTGTCCCTAGCCCACAAGAGACCCAGTACTTC. This gives the protein CSVVPSPQETQYF.